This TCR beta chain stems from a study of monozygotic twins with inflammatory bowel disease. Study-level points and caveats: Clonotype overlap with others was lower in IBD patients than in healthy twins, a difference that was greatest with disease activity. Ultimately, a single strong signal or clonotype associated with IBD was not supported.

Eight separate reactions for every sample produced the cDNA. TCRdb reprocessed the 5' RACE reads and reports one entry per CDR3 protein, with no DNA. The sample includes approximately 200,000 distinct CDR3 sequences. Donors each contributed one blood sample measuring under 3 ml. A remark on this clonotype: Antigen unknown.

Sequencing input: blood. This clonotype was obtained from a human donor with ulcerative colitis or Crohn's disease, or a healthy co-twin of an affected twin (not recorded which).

The CDR3 here is CASSSTQSSGANVLTF. The chain uses TRBV9 and TRBJ2-6. This CDR3 region has 16 residues. Germline assignment: CDR1 SGDLS and CDR2 YYNGEE.